This T cell receptor beta chain was identified during a study of spatial heterogeneity in lung cancer (dated 2019 in TCRdb). With regard to the full study: More beta-chain than alpha-chain transcripts were consistently detected, likely reflecting higher beta-chain transcript abundance. The study quantitatively compared TCR alpha and beta repertoires across multiple tumor regions, matched nontumor lung and blood in non-small cell lung cancer. In the raw uncorrected reads, each unique combination of TCR and UMI appeared on average more than ten times. At surgery, some 220 tumor regions, around 68 matched nontumor lung samples and 56 PBMC samples were TCR-sequenced for both alpha and beta chains. In tumor regions, TCR transcript counts showed a strong correlation with a T cell transcriptional module score derived from matched bulk RNA-seq. Nonsynonymous mutation counts, determined by whole-exome sequencing of tumor tissue, were related to TCR repertoire features. Findings and caveats that apply to the study as a whole: The number of expanded intratumoral alpha and beta TCRs correlated with the tumor nonsynonymous mutation count. Confirming at a functional level the hypothesis that regional TCRs recognize regional mutations was considered to require additional single-cell paired TCR alpha and beta sequencing. The count of ubiquitous expanded TCRs correlated with the count of ubiquitous nonsynonymous mutations, and the count of regional expanded TCRs correlated with the count of regional nonsynonymous mutations. TCR-seq coverage of tumor T cells was estimated at only around 7% for alpha chains and more than 11% for beta chains.

In the paper's terms, the time point label means: sample taken at primary tumor resection. Samples were obtained from approximately 72 patients with early-stage, untreated non-small cell lung cancer from the lung TRACERx cohort. Without any cell sorting, TCR sequencing was performed on whole RNA extracted either from tumor and nontumor lung tissue or from cryopreserved PBMC samples. Only patients with enough RNA available from two or more tumor regions were chosen for TCR sequencing. Before selection, tumor and adjacent nontumor lung specimens were reviewed by a lung pathologist. The library was made by 5' RACE. Instrument used: NextSeq 500. The TCR library protocol attached a unique molecular identifier to each TCR cDNA molecule to allow correction of PCR and sequencing errors. For the original study's pipeline: TCR identification, UMI-based error correction and CDR3 extraction were performed with Decombinator tools. TCRs above a frequency of 2 per 1,000, corresponding to the top 1% of the tumor frequency distribution, were defined as expanded. Expanded tumor TCRs statistically deemed absent (corrected P<0.05) from at least one tumor region were classed as regional, and all other expanded tumor TCRs were classed as ubiquitous. Each repertoire was subsampled 100 times to 5,000 TCRs, after which Renyi diversity was computed with the R vegan package. To build CDR3 similarity networks, amino acid triplet string-kernel similarity was used, and CDR3s were connected when their pairwise similarity was above 0.82. Clones were called with MiXCR by TCRdb after fastp trimmed the public reads at Q25, and only in-frame beta chains were retained. When rows share a CDR3 protein, they turn into one entry using the most common DNA and genes. The V and J calls shown here were made by TCRdb, not taken from the authors' results. The sample yields over a thousand distinct CDR3 sequences; 17% were counted once. Around an eighth of the sample rests with the top ten.

This clonotype has a handful of counts. Its antigen has not been determined. Per-nucleotide qualities are absent, and no much larger clonotype sits a single base away. Because the library targeted alpha chains, this beta chain is an off-target read whose size means little. The CDR3 holds 15 amino acids from the cysteine to the phenylalanine. The sequence is cut down to CDR3 DNA, 45 bases in frame from base 1. For this chain, trimming is 4 bases at the V end and 7 bases at the J end, and the number of junction bases without a gene match is 6. In the germline V gene, CDR1 corresponds to SGHAT and CDR2 to FQNNGV.

This receptor was taken from a female donor with early-stage non-small cell lung cancer. The chain is assembled from TRBV11-2 and TRBJ1-6; TRBD1 aligns with 8 central bases. The sequenced sample was lung tumor tissue, obtained at surgery. The nucleotide sequence reads TGTGCCAGCAGCTCAGGTGACAGGGGAAATTCACCCCTCCACTTT. It codes for CASSSGDRGNSPLHF.